This TCR beta chain was found in a study of regulatory T cells in long-lasting Graves disease. Time point defined: newly diagnosed GD, antithyroid drugs for less than 3 months. The TCR library was prepared using RNA isolated from PBMCs. Arm-PCR of CDR3 regions and iRepertoire HTBI primers were the basis on which TCR beta libraries were built. MiXCR, applied by TCRdb to the multiplex PCR reads, yields one record per CDR3 protein. In the table there are around 450,000 distinct CDR3 sequences, more than 12% of which are singletons. Broader study findings: Persistent disease was associated with favored TRBV28 usage and with favored use of TRBJ1-2 and TRBJ2-5.

In germline, CDR1 is SGDLS, CDR2 YYNGEE. V lost 0 bases, J lost 2 bases, and 11 bases lay in between. There are 15 residues in the CDR3. A remark on this clonotype: Its antigen is as yet unknown.

These data were also filed under a second study, of T cells in Graves' hyperthyroidism and ophthalmopathy. As reported in that work: Absence of ophthalmopathy progression within 18 months defined stable Graves' hyperthyroidism. Separation of ophthalmopathy from stable hyperthyroidism was achieved by a 13 V-J model.

Sequences were derived from peripheral blood mononuclear cells (PBMCs), sampled at new diagnosis, from a patient treated with antithyroid drugs. The source of this sequence is a woman in her 30s with Graves disease. This chain connects TRBV9 to TRBJ1-1; no firm D call. This CDR3 reads CASSVDSTPNTEAFF. The DNA for the CDR3 is TGTGCCAGCAGCGTAGATTCGACACCCAACACTGAAGCTTTCTTT. Full variable domain (remainder filled in from reference TRBV9 and TRBJ1-1): DSGVTQTPKHLITATGQRVTLRCSPRSGDLSVYWYQQSLDQGLQFLIQYYNGEERAKGNILERFSAQQFPDLHSELNLSSLELGDSALYFCASSVDSTPNTEAFFGQGTRLTVV.